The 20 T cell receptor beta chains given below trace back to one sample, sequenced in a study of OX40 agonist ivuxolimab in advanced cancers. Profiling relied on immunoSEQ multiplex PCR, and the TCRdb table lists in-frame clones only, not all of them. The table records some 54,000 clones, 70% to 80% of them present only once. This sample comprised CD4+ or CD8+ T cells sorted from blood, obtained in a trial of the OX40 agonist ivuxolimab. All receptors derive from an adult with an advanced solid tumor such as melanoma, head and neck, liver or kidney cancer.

This CDR3 reads CAWRQGGGKYSPLHF. CDR3 nucleotides: TGTGCCTGGCGCCAAGGCGGGGGGAAGTATTCACCCCTCCACTTT. The gene calls are TRBV30 and TRBJ1-6, with a tentative D call TRBD1 (5 bases). The CDR3 totals 15 residues. The V end was cut by 5 bases, the J end by 8 bases, with 19 bases between. Germline CDR1 reads GTSNPN; CDR2 reads SVGIG (reference sequence).

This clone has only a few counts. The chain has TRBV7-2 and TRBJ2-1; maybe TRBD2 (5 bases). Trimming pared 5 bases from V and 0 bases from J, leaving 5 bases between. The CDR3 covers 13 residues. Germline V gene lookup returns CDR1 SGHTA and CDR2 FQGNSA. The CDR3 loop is CASSGSSYNEQFF. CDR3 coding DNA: TGTGCCAGCAGCGGGAGCTCCTACAATGAGCAGTTCTTC.

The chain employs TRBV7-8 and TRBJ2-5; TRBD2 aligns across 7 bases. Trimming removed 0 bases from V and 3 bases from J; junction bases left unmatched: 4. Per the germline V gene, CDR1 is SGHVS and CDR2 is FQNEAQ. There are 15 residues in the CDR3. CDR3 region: CASSLAWAGEETQYF. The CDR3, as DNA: TGTGCCAGCAGCTTAGCTTGGGCGGGAGAAGAGACCCAGTACTTC.

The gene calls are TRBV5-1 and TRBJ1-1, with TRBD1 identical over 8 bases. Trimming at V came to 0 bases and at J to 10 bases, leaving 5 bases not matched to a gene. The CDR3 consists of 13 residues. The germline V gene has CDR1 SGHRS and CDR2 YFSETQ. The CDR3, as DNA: TGCGCCAGCAGCTTGGCAGGGGGCGATGTAGCTTTCTTT. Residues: CASSLAGGDVAFF.

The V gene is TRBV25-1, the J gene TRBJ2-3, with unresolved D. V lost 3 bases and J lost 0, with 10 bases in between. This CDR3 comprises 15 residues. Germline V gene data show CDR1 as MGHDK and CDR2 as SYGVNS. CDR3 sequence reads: CASSDPRTSTDTQYF. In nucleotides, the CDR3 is TGTGCCAGCAGTGATCCACGGACGAGCACAGATACGCAGTATTTT. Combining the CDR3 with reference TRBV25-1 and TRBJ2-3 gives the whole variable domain EADIYQTPRYLVIGTGKKITLECSQTMGHDKMYWYQQDPGMELHLIHYSYGVNSTEKGDLSSESTVSRIRTEHFPLTLESARPSHTSQYLCASSDPRTSTDTQYFGPGTRLTVL.

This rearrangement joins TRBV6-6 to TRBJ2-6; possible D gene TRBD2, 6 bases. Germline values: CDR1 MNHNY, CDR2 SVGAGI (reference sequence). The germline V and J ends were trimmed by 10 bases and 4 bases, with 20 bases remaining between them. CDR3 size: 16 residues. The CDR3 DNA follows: TGTGCCACCCTTGGGGGACTCCTCCGGGGGGCCAACGTCCTGACTTTC. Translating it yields CATLGGLLRGANVLTF.

The CDR3 nucleotides are TGTGCCAGTAGTAGCCGGACAGGGAGGTTAATCGTGAATGAGCAGTTCTTC. Translation: CASSSRTGRLIVNEQFF. The chain carries TRBV19 and TRBJ2-1, with TRBD1 matching 8 bases. Looked up from germline, CDR1 is LNHDA and CDR2 is SQIVND (reference sequence). V shed 4 bases, J shed 7 bases, and the junction held 15 bases outside the gene matches. The CDR3 spans 17 residues.

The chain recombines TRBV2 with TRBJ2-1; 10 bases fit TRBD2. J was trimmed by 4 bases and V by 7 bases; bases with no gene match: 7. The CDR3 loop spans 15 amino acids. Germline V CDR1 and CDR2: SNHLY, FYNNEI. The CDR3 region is CASKLAGGYYNEQFF. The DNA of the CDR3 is TGTGCCAGCAAATTAGCGGGGGGATATTACAATGAGCAGTTCTTC.

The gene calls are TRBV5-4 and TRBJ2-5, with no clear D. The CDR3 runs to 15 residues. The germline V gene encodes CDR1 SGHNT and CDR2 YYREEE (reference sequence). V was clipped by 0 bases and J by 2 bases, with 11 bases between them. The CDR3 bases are TGTGCCAGCAGCTTGGAGCTTAAAAGGCAAGAGACCCAGTACTTC. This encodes CASSLELKRQETQYF.

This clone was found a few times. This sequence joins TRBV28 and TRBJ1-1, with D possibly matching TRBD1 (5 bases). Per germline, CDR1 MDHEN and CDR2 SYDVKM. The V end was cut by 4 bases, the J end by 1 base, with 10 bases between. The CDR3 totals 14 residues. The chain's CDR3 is CASSSQGPNTEAFF. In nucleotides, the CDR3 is TGTGCCAGCAGTTCCCAGGGCCCGAACACTGAAGCTTTCTTT.

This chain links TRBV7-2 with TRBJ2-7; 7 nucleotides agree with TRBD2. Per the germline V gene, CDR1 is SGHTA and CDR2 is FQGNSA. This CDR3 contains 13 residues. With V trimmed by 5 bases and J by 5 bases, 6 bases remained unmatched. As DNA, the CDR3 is TGTGCCAGCAGCCAACTGGGGAGGGACGAGCAGTACTTC. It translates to CASSQLGRDEQYF.

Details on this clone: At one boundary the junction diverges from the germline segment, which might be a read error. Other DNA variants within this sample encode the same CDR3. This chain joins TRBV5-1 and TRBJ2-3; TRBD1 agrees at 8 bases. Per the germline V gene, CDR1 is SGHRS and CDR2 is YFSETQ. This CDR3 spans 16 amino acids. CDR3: CASSSAGGLAADTQYF. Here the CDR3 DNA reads TGCGCCAGTAGCTCCGCAGGGGGCTTGGCCGCAGATACGCAGTATTTT.

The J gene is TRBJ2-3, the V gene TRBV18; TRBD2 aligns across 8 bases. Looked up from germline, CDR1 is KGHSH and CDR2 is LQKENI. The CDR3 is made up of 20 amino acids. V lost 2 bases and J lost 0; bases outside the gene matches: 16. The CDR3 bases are TGTGCCAGCTCACCAGGACTAGCCAGAGGGACCGGGACTAGCACAGATACGCAGTATTTT. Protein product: CASSPGLARGTGTSTDTQYF.

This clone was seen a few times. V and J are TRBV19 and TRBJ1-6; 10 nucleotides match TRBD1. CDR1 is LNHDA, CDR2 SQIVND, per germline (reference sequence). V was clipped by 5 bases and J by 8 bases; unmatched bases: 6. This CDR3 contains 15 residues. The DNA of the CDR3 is TGTGCCAGTAGTCTCACCGGGACAGGGGATTCACCCCTCCACTTT. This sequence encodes CASSLTGTGDSPLHF.

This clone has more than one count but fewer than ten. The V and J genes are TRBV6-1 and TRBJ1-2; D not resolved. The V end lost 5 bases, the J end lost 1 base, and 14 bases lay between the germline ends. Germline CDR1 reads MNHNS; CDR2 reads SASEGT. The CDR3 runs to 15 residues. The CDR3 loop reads CASSSTGFGNYGYTF. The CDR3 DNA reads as TGTGCCAGCAGTTCCACGGGGTTTGGTAACTATGGCTACACCTTC.

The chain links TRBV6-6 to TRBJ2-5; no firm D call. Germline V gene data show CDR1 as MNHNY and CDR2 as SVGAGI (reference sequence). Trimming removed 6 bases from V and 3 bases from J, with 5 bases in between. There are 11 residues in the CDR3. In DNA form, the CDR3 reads TGTGCCAGCAGAAGGGAAGAGACCCAGTACTTC. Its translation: CASRREETQYF.

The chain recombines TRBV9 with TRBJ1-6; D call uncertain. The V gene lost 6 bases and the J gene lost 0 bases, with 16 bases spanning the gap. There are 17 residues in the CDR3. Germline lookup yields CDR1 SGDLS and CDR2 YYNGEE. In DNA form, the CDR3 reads TGTGCCAGCACCAAGGGAGGTACCTACTCCTATAATTCACCCCTCCACTTT. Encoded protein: CASTKGGTYSYNSPLHF.

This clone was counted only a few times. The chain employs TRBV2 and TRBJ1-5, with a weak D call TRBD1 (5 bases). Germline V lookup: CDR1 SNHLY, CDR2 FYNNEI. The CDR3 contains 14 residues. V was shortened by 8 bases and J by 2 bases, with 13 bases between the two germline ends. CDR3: CASVGDAGNQPQHF. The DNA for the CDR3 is TGTGCCAGCGTGGGGGATGCGGGCAATCAGCCCCAGCATTTT.

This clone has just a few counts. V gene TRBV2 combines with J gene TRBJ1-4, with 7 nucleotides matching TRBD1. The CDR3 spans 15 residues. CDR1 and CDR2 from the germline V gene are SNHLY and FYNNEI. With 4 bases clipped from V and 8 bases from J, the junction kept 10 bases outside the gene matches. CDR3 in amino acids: CASSGGGGREEKLFF. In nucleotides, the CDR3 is TGTGCCAGCAGTGGGGGAGGGGGCCGGGAGGAAAAACTGTTTTTT.

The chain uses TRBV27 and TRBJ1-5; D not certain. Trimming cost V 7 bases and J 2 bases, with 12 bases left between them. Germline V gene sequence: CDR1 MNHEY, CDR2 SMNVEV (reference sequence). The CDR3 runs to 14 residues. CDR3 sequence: CASKRAGGNQPQHF. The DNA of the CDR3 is TGTGCCAGCAAAAGGGCCGGGGGCAATCAGCCCCAGCATTTT.